This T cell receptor beta chain was recovered during a study of shared clonotypes between healthy human individuals. Study at large: The cohort comprised two women and a few men. Their ages spanned 18 to 49 years.

Germline assignment: CDR1 SGHVS and CDR2 FQNEAQ. This CDR3 region has 15 residues. V gave up 5 bases and J gave up 3 bases, with 14 bases separating them. General study points: Only a few donors were included, so the genetic and exposure-history diversity represented was limited.

Clones were sequenced by immunoSEQ multiplex PCR, and TCRdb holds only the in-frame ones, with some missing. This sample has about 490,000 clones, with 75% to 85% found just once. Regarding this clone: Its antigen is not known.

V and J are TRBV7-8 and TRBJ1-5; D is possibly TRBD1 (5 bases). The clonotype was recovered from a woman in her 40s in good health. Some clones in this sample may be carry-over from other donors' samples. Sequenced: PBMCs. CDR3 residues: CASSKGSGSNQPQHF. CDR3 nucleotide sequence: TGTGCCAGCAGCAAGGGGAGTGGCTCCAATCAGCCCCAGCATTTT.